One and the same sample provided the 4 T cell receptor beta chains below, sequenced in a study of Graves' ophthalmopathy and Graves' hyperthyroidism. TCR beta CDR3 regions were amplified from RNA transcripts. Amplification began with first-round RT-PCR using HTBI primers, then second-round multiplex PCR was performed. MiXCR, applied by TCRdb to the multiplex PCR reads, yields one record per CDR3 protein. The repertoire holds under 250,000 distinct CDR3 sequences, with under 30% as singletons. The sequencing sample was made of peripheral blood. The receptors were gathered from a man over 45 with Graves' ophthalmopathy.

The rearrangement links TRBV6-1 to TRBJ2-7, with 8 bases fitting TRBD2. Unmatched junction bases numbered 11, after V lost 5 bases and J lost 5 bases. This CDR3 region has 15 residues. Per the germline V gene, CDR1 is MNHNS and CDR2 is SASEGT. CDR3 sequence: CASSPKAGAPHEQYF. The CDR3 bases are TGTGCCAGCAGTCCAAAAGCGGGAGCGCCCCACGAGCAGTACTTC.

This clonotype was seen many times. The chain recombines TRBV2 with TRBJ1-2; 11 bases align to TRBD1. J lost 5 bases, V lost 4 bases, and 3 bases had no gene match. CDR3 size: 14 residues. CDR1 and CDR2 (germline): SNHLY, FYNNEI. The CDR3 region has the DNA TGTGCCAGCAGTGCTGGACAGGGGGCGTATGGCTACACCTTC. Translating it yields CASSAGQGAYGYTF. The full variable domain, rest sourced from reference TRBV2 and TRBJ1-2, is EPEVTQTPSHQVTQMGQEVILRCVPISNHLYFYWYRQILGQKVEFLVSFYNNEISEKSEIFDDQFSVERPDGSNFTLKIRSTKLEDSAMYFCASSAGQGAYGYTFGSGTRLTVV.

This clonotype was counted ten times or more. This sequence joins TRBV5-1 and TRBJ2-2; 11 bases are a match to TRBD2. CDR1 and CDR2 from the germline V gene are SGHRS and YFSETQ. There are 16 residues in the CDR3. V was pared by 0 bases and J by 5 bases, with 3 bases of the junction left unmatched. The CDR3 protein is CASSLERTSGTGELFF. CDR3 DNA: TGCGCCAGCAGCTTGGAGCGGACTAGCGGGACCGGGGAGCTGTTTTTT.

J is TRBJ1-2 and V is TRBV2; D remains unclear. Trimming shortened V by 1 base and J by 4 bases, and 10 bases separated the two germline ends. The CDR3 loop spans 14 amino acids. The V gene's germline CDR1 is SNHLY and CDR2 FYNNEI. The CDR3 DNA follows: TGTGCCAGCAGTGAAGACAGTAGAATCTATGGCTACACCTTC. Translating gives CASSEDSRIYGYTF.